A selection of T cell receptor beta chains follows, all from one sample in a study of shared clonotypes between healthy human individuals. Sequenced by immunoSEQ multiplex PCR; TCRdb stores in-frame clones only, minus some. The table records 1,400,000 or so clones, approximately 98.5% of them present only once. Input material: naive CD4+ T cells sorted from blood. These receptors were collected from a young man in good health. Each CDR3 is given with its conserved first and last residue. A D gene is named only where the DNA matches it firmly. For some rows the clone size is stated as once, few or many, or as a class when expanded; others skip it.

d_gene	j_gene	v_gene	len	abundance	CDR3nt	CDR3aa
TRBD1	TRBJ2-7	TRBV25-1	15	NA	TGTGCCAGCAGTGAATATGGGACAGCCATGGGGGAGCAGTACTTC	CASSEYGTAMGEQYF
NA	TRBJ2-3	TRBV25-1	15	NA	TGTGCCAGCAGTGAGTGGAGGGGGAACACAGATACGCAGTATTTT	CASSEWRGNTDTQYF
TRBD2	TRBJ2-3	TRBV28	17	NA	TGTGCCAGCAGTTTGAGACTAGCGGAGACAGACACAGATACGCAGTATTTT	CASSLRLAETDTDTQYF
NA	TRBJ1-5	TRBV5-1	15	NA	TGCGCCAGCAGCTTGGGACAGTTTAGCAATCAGCCCCAGCATTTT	CASSLGQFSNQPQHF
TRBD1	TRBJ2-2	TRBV9	16	once	TGTGCCAGCAGCGTAGGACCTAGGGGGCGGATCGGGGAGCTGTTTTTT	CASSVGPRGRIGELFF
NA	TRBJ1-2	TRBV6-5	11	NA	TGTGCCAGCAGTTCCGAATATGGCTACACCTTC	CASSSEYGYTF
NA	TRBJ1-5	TRBV28	12	NA	TGTGCCAGCAAGACGTCAGGTCAGCCCCAGCATTTT	CASKTSGQPQHF
NA	TRBJ2-7	TRBV5-5	14	once	TGTGCCAGCAGCTTCAGGGGCGCGTCCTACGAGCAGTACTTC	CASSFRGASYEQYF
TRBD1	TRBJ2-3	TRBV19	14	NA	TGTGCCGCCCGGGCGGGACAGGGCACAGATACGCAGTATTTT	CAARAGQGTDTQYF
NA	TRBJ2-7	TRBV18	15	NA	TGTGCCAGCTCACAAGACGGTTTCTACGGCTACGAGCAGTACTTC	CASSQDGFYGYEQYF
TRBD2	TRBJ2-2	TRBV5-4	16	NA	TGTGCCAGCAGCTTGGCTAGCGGGCCAAACACCGGGGAGCTGTTTTTT	CASSLASGPNTGELFF
TRBD2	TRBJ2-2	TRBV6-5	15	NA	TGTGCCAGCACTATAGGGACTAGCGTCACCGGGGAGCTGTTTTTT	CASTIGTSVTGELFF
NA	TRBJ2-5	TRBV5-1	13	NA	TGCGCCAGCAGGGAACAGGGCCAAGAGACCCAGTACTTC	CASREQGQETQYF
NA	TRBJ2-7	TRBV7-2	15	NA	TGTGCCAGCAGCTATAGCGGAACCAGCTCCTACGAGCAGTACTTC	CASSYSGTSSYEQYF
NA	TRBJ1-1	TRBV11-2	15	NA	TGTGCCAGCAGCTTAAGGAGAAATAGGGCCACTGAAGCTTTCTTT	CASSLRRNRATEAFF
NA	TRBJ1-2	TRBV7-8	15	NA	TGTGCCAGCAGCTTACCAGGGGACTCCCTCTATGGCTACACCTTC	CASSLPGDSLYGYTF
NA	TRBJ2-7	TRBV5-8	18	NA	TGTGCCAGCAGCTTGACGGTGGGGGTTTCTTATAGGAACTACGAGCAGTACTTC	CASSLTVGVSYRNYEQYF
TRBD1	TRBJ1-3	TRBV6-1	15	NA	TGTGCCAGCAGTGGGGACAGACTCTCTGGAAACACCATATATTTT	CASSGDRLSGNTIYF
NA	TRBJ2-1	TRBV10-3	12	NA	TGTGCCGTAAAGGAGGAGTACAATGAGCAGTTCTTC	CAVKEEYNEQFF
NA	TRBJ1-2	TRBV5-8	13	NA	TGTGCCAGCAGCTTGGGGCGTAACTATGGCTACACCTTC	CASSLGRNYGYTF
NA	TRBJ1-1	TRBV4-2	14	once	TGTGCCAGCAGCCCGGTCGGGCAAAACACTGAAGCTTTCTTT	CASSPVGQNTEAFF
NA	TRBJ1-2	TRBV5-6	13	NA	TGTGCCAGCAGCTTTCCTCCCCTCTATGGCTACACCTTC	CASSFPPLYGYTF
TRBD1	TRBJ2-5	TRBV28	16	once	TGTGCCAGCAGTTTAGGAAGCAGGGGGTACCAAGAGACCCAGTACTTC	CASSLGSRGYQETQYF
TRBD2	TRBJ2-7	TRBV7-2	16	NA	TGTGCCAGCAGCCCGTTAACTAGCGGACTATCCTACGAGCAGTACTTC	CASSPLTSGLSYEQYF
NA	TRBJ1-2	TRBV6-4	12	NA	TGTGCCAGCAGTGCGGGGAGCGGGGGCTACACCTTC	CASSAGSGGYTF
TRBD1	TRBJ2-2	TRBV28	16	NA	TGTGCCAGCGAAGACGGGCAGGGGGTGTTCGGCGGGGAGCTGTTTTTT	CASEDGQGVFGGELFF
TRBD2	TRBJ2-3	TRBV18	15	NA	TGTGCCAGCTCAGGGCTAGCGGGAGTCCCAGATACGCAGTATTTT	CASSGLAGVPDTQYF
NA	TRBJ1-4	TRBV28	14	NA	TGTGCCAGCAGCTTAGAGGCAACTAATGAAAAACTGTTTTTT	CASSLEATNEKLFF
NA	TRBJ2-6	TRBV21-1	13	NA	TGTGCCAGCAGCCTACAGGGCTGGGACGTCCTGACTTTC	CASSLQGWDVLTF
TRBD1	TRBJ2-1	TRBV6-5	13	few	TGTGCCAGCAGGGACAGGGGGCCTTATGAGCAGTTCTTC	CASRDRGPYEQFF
TRBD1	TRBJ2-1	TRBV6-1	15	NA	TGTGCCAGCAGTAAGACAGGGGTGGCCTACAATGAGCAGTTCTTC	CASSKTGVAYNEQFF
NA	TRBJ2-2	TRBV2	13	NA	TGTGCCAGTACTGACGGAGGGACCGGGGAGCTGTTTTTT	CASTDGGTGELFF
TRBD1	TRBJ2-3	TRBV7-9	15	NA	TGTGCCAGCAGCACAACAGGACAGGGCACAGATACGCAGTATTTT	CASSTTGQGTDTQYF
NA	TRBJ1-2	TRBV5-1	16	NA	TGCGCCAGCAGCTTGGACCCTGGGGTGGCTAACTATGGCTACACCTTC	CASSLDPGVANYGYTF
TRBD2	TRBJ2-2	TRBV11-3	15	NA	TGTGCCAGCAGCCACGGAGTTGGGGAGGGTGGGGAGCTGTTTTTT	CASSHGVGEGGELFF
TRBD2	TRBJ2-7	TRBV6-5	14	NA	TGTGCCAGCAGTTACGGGGGGGTATCCTACGAGCAGTACTTC	CASSYGGVSYEQYF
NA	TRBJ2-7	TRBV5-1	16	NA	TGCGCCAGCAGCTTGGGGGACACGGGGAGCTCCTACGAGCAGTACTTC	CASSLGDTGSSYEQYF
TRBD1	TRBJ2-7	TRBV25-1	13	NA	TGTGCCAGCACCGGGACAGGGGGCTACGAGCAGTACTTC	CASTGTGGYEQYF
NA	TRBJ1-5	TRBV28	15	NA	TGTGCCAGCAGTTTCCCCAGGGGAGTGAATCAGCCCCAGCATTTT	CASSFPRGVNQPQHF
NA	TRBJ2-7	TRBV6-6	13	NA	TGTGCCAGCAGTTACGGCGCCTCCTACGAGCAGTACTTC	CASSYGASYEQYF
NA	TRBJ2-7	TRBV25-1	16	NA	TGTGCCAGCAGTGATCCCCACCTAGGCGGACTCTACGAGCAGTACTTC	CASSDPHLGGLYEQYF
TRBD1	TRBJ2-7	TRBV5-1	16	NA	TGCGCCAGCACCCCCGGTGGGACAGGGGCGTTATACGAGCAGTACTTC	CASTPGGTGALYEQYF
NA	TRBJ2-1	TRBV10-3	16	once	TGTGCCATTGGCGGGAAGGGGTTAAGCTCCTACAATGAGCAGTTCTTC	CAIGGKGLSSYNEQFF
TRBD1	TRBJ2-1	TRBV5-5	17	NA	TGTGCCAGCAGCTTGTTTCGGACAGGGAATTTTGCGAATGAGCAGTTCTTC	CASSLFRTGNFANEQFF
NA	TRBJ1-1	TRBV7-9	15	NA	TGTGCCAGCAGCTTAGAAGTGTTCGGTGACACTGAAGCTTTCTTT	CASSLEVFGDTEAFF
TRBD2	TRBJ2-3	TRBV6-6	15	NA	TGTGCCAGCAGTTACCAGCGGGAGGTCACAGATACGCAGTATTTT	CASSYQREVTDTQYF
TRBD2	TRBJ2-3	TRBV9	16	NA	TGTGCCAGCAGCGTAGCGCGGGGGGTTAGCACAGATACGCAGTATTTT	CASSVARGVSTDTQYF
NA	TRBJ2-1	TRBV18	12	once	TGTGCCAGCTCACACAGGGCGAATGAGCAGTTCTTC	CASSHRANEQFF
TRBD1	TRBJ2-7	TRBV28	17	NA	TGTGCCAGCAGCCCTACCTCCGGGACAGGTTCCCCCTACGAGCAGTACTTC	CASSPTSGTGSPYEQYF
NA	TRBJ2-1	TRBV5-1	13	NA	TGCGCCAGCAGCTTGGTGGGCTCCAATGAGCAGTTCTTC	CASSLVGSNEQFF
TRBD2	TRBJ2-3	TRBV7-9	16	NA	TGTGCCAGCAGCCGATCTTCGTCGACTAGCCCAGATACGCAGTATTTT	CASSRSSSTSPDTQYF
TRBD2	TRBJ2-7	TRBV28	17	NA	TGTGCCAGCAGGGGCCTAGGACTAGCGGGAGAGGGCAACGAGCAGTACTTC	CASRGLGLAGEGNEQYF
TRBD1	TRBJ1-1	TRBV18	18	once	TGTGCCAGCTCCCAAAGACCGGGACAGGGGGCTCAGTACACTGAAGCTTTCTTT	CASSQRPGQGAQYTEAFF
NA	TRBJ2-7	TRBV25-1	13	NA	TGTGCCAGCAGTGTAGCACGGGGGAGCGAGCAGTACTTC	CASSVARGSEQYF
TRBD1	TRBJ2-7	TRBV4-1	17	NA	TGCGCCAGCAGCCAAGATTTCAGGACAGGACTCTCCTACGAGCAGTACTTC	CASSQDFRTGLSYEQYF
TRBD2	TRBJ2-2	TRBV5-1	15	NA	TGCGCCAGCAGGGATCCGCGGGAGGGCACCGGGGAGCTGTTTTTT	CASRDPREGTGELFF
NA	TRBJ2-1	TRBV19	17	NA	TGTGCCAGTAGTATAGATTCCCGGGACATGACTTTCGATGAGCAGTTCTTC	CASSIDSRDMTFDEQFF
NA	TRBJ2-2	TRBV5-1	18	NA	TGCGCCAGCAGCTTGGTCGCGGAACTTATCGCGAACACCGGGGAGCTGTTTTTT	CASSLVAELIANTGELFF
NA	TRBJ2-7	TRBV18	13	NA	TGTGCCAGCTCATATTCTCAGGGGTACGAGCAGTACTTC	CASSYSQGYEQYF
NA	TRBJ1-3	TRBV7-9	15	NA	TGTGCCAGCAGCCTCCAGACGGTCTCTGGAAACACCATATATTTT	CASSLQTVSGNTIYF